A selection of T cell receptor beta chains follows, all from one sample in a study of Ad26.COV2.S vaccination and SARS-CoV-2 variants. This table comes from immunoSEQ multiplex PCR, and its TCRdb copy is limited to in-frame clones, with some not included. The sample records 300,000 to 350,000 clones, approximately 86% being singletons. Sequenced here: peripheral blood, sampled in a trial of Ad26.COV2.S vaccine versus placebo. These receptors were collected from a person between 18 and 60 years old who received the Ad26.COV2.S COVID-19 vaccine or a placebo. Both conserved end residues are part of each CDR3. Each record gives: clone size, D gene, V gene, J gene, CDR3 DNA, CDR3 protein. The D gene is left open where the match is weak. Only part of the rows carry a size: once, few, many, or a class if the clone is expanded.

>-|-|TRBV6-1|TRBJ1-2
TGTGCCAGCAGTGAAGCCGACTATGGCTACACCTTC
CASSEADYGYTF
>-|-|TRBV6-5|TRBJ1-2
TGTGCCAGTCGCACAGGCCCCTATGGCTACACCTTC
CASRTGPYGYTF
>once|-|TRBV2|TRBJ1-3
TGTGCCAGCAGTGGGGCGGCTGGAAACACCATATATTTT
CASSGAAGNTIYF
>-|TRBD2|TRBV5-1|TRBJ2-3
TGCGCCAGCAGCTTTCGGGGGGGCAAAGATACGCAGTATTTT
CASSFRGGKDTQYF
>-|-|TRBV7-2|TRBJ1-2
TGTGCCAGCAGCTCCCGGACCCAGGTTAACTATGGCTACACCTTC
CASSSRTQVNYGYTF
>few|-|TRBV5-1|TRBJ1-6
TGCGCCAGCAGCTTGGATCGGGTCTATAATTCACCCCTCCACTTT
CASSLDRVYNSPLHF
>-|-|TRBV4-2|TRBJ1-4
TGTGCCAGCAGCCCCCATTTTGCCCCGGGACGCCGAAATGGAGAAAAACTGTTTTTT
CASSPHFAPGRRNGEKLFF
>-|-|TRBV6-5|TRBJ1-1
TGTGCCAGCAGTTACTCGGCGAACACTGAAGCTTTCTTT
CASSYSANTEAFF
>-|-|TRBV28|TRBJ2-3
TGTGCCAGCAGTTTCGGGCAGGGGGGTATCACAGATACGCAGTATTTT
CASSFGQGGITDTQYF
>-|TRBD1|TRBV4-2|TRBJ2-2
TGTGCCAGCAGCCAAGAGGGCAGGGGGCAAGGCGGGGAGCTGTTTTTT
CASSQEGRGQGGELFF
>-|-|TRBV5-1|TRBJ2-1
TGCGCCAGCAGCTTGGACAGGGTGGGCCCCTACAATGAGCAGTTCTTC
CASSLDRVGPYNEQFF
>-|-|TRBV4-1|TRBJ2-1
TGCGCCAGCAGCCAAGTGGGGGTATCCTACAATGAGCAGTTCTTC
CASSQVGVSYNEQFF
>-|-|TRBV4-1|TRBJ2-2
TGCGCCAGCAGCCAAGATAGTGTGATAGGGCTTAACACCGGGGAGCTGTTTTTT
CASSQDSVIGLNTGELFF
>-|-|TRBV7-8|TRBJ1-1
TGTGCCAGCAGCTTAGCGGGGGTAGGCAAGAACACTGAAGCTTTCTTT
CASSLAGVGKNTEAFF
>-|-|TRBV5-1|TRBJ2-7
TGCGCCAGCAGCTTGGGTACGGCCCGATACTCAACAGGGCAGTACTTC
CASSLGTARYSTGQYF
>-|-|TRBV6-5|TRBJ1-5
TGTGCCAGCAAAACGGGGAATAGCAATCAGCCCCAGCATTTT
CASKTGNSNQPQHF
>-|-|TRBV14|TRBJ1-1
TGTGCCAGCAGCCAAGTGGTGGCCAGGTCACCTTTCTTT
CASSQVVARSPFF
>many|-|TRBV20-1|TRBJ2-7
TGCAGTGCTTACACCAACGAGCAGTACTTC
CSAYTNEQYF
>-|-|TRBV28|TRBJ2-7
TGTGCCAGCAGTTCGACGGACTACGAGCAGTACTTC
CASSSTDYEQYF
>-|-|TRBV23-1|TRBJ1-6
TGCGCCAGCAGTCAATCGCTAGGAACTATCCCTTTTAACTGTTATAATTCACCCCTCCACTTT
CASSQSLGTIPFNCYNSPLHF
>many|-|TRBV2|TRBJ2-1
TGTGCCAGCAGTTTGGTAGATAATGAGCAGTTCTTC
CASSLVDNEQFF
>-|-|TRBV5-1|TRBJ1-2
TGCGCCAGCAGCTTGGATGGGGGATATGGCTACACCTTC
CASSLDGGYGYTF
>-|TRBD1|TRBV28|TRBJ1-3
TGTGCCAGCAGTTCCTCGGACAGGGTGGGAGGAAACACCATATATTTT
CASSSSDRVGGNTIYF
>-|-|TRBV5-1|TRBJ1-1
TGCGCCAGCAGACGCAGTCAGGCTGAAGCTTTCTTT
CASRRSQAEAFF
>-|-|TRBV3-1/TRBV3-2|TRBJ2-3
TGTGCCAGCAGGCGAACCCCATCAGATACGCAGTATTTT
CASRRTPSDTQYF
>-|-|TRBV29-1|TRBJ1-5
TGCAGCGTTGCTCCGGGATTCGATCAGCCCCAGCATTTT
CSVAPGFDQPQHF